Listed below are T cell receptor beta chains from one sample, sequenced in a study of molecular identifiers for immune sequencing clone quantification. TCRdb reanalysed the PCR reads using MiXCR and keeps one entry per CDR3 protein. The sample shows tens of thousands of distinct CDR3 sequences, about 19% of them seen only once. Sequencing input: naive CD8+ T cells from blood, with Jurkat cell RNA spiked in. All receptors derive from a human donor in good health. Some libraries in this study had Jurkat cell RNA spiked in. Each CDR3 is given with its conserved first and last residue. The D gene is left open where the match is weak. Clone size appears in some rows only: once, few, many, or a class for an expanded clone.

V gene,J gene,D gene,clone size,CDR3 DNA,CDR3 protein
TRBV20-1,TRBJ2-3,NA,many,TGCAGTGCTAGAGATCTCGCGGGGGCGACGGATACGCAGTATTTT,CSARDLAGATDTQYF
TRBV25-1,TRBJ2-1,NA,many,TGTGCCAGCGCCGAAAGCGTAGGCAATGAGCAGTTCTTC,CASAESVGNEQFF
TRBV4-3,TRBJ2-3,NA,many,TGCGCCAGCAGCCAATCACGCTTGGAGCAGTATTTT,CASSQSRLEQYF
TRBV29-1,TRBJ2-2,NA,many,TGCAGCGTTGAATACGAGGGTGGAGTTACCGGGGAGCTGTTTTTT,CSVEYEGGVTGELFF
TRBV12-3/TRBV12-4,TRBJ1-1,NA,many,TGTGCCAGCAGTCCGGGACCGGTGAACACTGAAGCTTTCTTT,CASSPGPVNTEAFF
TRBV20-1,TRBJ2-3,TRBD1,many,TGCAGTGCAAACGACAGGGGGCTAAGAACAGATACGCAGTATTTT,CSANDRGLRTDTQYF
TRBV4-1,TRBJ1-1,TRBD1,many,TGCGCCAGCAGCCAATTAACAGGGGGGTATACTGAAGCTTTCTTT,CASSQLTGGYTEAFF
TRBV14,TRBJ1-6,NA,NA,TGTGCCAGCAGCCACCAGAGGCTCGAAAACTCCTATAATTCACCCCTCCACTTT,CASSHQRLENSYNSPLHF
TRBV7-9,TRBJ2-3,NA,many,TGTGCCAGCAGCCCGCGTGGGGTGGATACGCAGTATTTT,CASSPRGVDTQYF
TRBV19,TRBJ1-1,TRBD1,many,TGTGCCAGTAGTGCCAGACAGGGCGTTAACACTGAAGCTTTCTTT,CASSARQGVNTEAFF
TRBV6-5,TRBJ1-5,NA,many,TGTGCCAGCAGGGGTGTTGGAAATCAGCCCCAGCATTTT,CASRGVGNQPQHF
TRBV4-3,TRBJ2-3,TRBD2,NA,TGCGCCAGCAGCCAATCTAGCGGGACCTTCACAGATACGCAGTATTTT,CASSQSSGTFTDTQYF
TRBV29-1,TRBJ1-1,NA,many,TGCAGCGGAGAAAGAGGGTCGGCTGAAGCTTTCTTT,CSGERGSAEAFF
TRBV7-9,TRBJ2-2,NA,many,TGTGCCAGCAGCTTAGTTCCCGCAGACACCGGGGAGCTGTTTTTT,CASSLVPADTGELFF
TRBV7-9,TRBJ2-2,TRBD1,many,TGTGCCACCAAGAAACGGTTGCAGGGGGCGAGCACCGGGGAGCTGTTTTTT,CATKKRLQGASTGELFF
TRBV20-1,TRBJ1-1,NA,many,TGCAGTGCTAGAGATATTAAGGAGGGATTAGGGAAGTCTGAAGCTTTCTTT,CSARDIKEGLGKSEAFF
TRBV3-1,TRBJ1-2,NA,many,TGTGCCAGCAGCCAAGATGGGGGGGCTCCCTATGGCTACACCTTC,CASSQDGGAPYGYTF
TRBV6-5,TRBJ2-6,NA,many,TGTGCCAGCAGTTACTCGGTAGCTCCGCAGAGCTCTGGGGCCAACGTCCTGACTTTC,CASSYSVAPQSSGANVLTF
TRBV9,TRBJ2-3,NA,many,TGTGCCAGCAGCGTAGGAGGCCCCCCCCTTAATACGCAGTATTTT,CASSVGGPPLNTQYF
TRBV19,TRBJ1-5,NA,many,TGTGCCAGTACCTGGTCCAGGAGCAATCAGCCCCAGCATTTT,CASTWSRSNQPQHF
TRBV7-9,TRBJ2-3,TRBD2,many,TGTGCCAGCAGTTACCTGGGGGGGACCCCCCCAGATACGCAGTATTTT,CASSYLGGTPPDTQYF
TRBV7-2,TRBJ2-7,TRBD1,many,TGTGCCAGCAGCTTTACGGGGACAGGGGCTCCCTACGAGCAGTACTTC,CASSFTGTGAPYEQYF
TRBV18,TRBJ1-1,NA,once,TGTGCCAGCTCGGGACACCCTGGGAGTACTGAAGCTTTCTTT,CASSGHPGSTEAFF
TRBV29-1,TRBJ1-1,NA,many,TGCAGCGTTGAACAGGGATTGAACACTGAAGCTTTCTTT,CSVEQGLNTEAFF
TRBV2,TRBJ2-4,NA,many,TGTGCCAGCAGTGAACTTTCGGACTCAGCCAAAAACATTCAGTACTTC,CASSELSDSAKNIQYF
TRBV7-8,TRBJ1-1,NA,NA,TGTGCCAGCAGCTTAGGTAATCGGGGGCAATGGACTGAAGCTTTCTTT,CASSLGNRGQWTEAFF
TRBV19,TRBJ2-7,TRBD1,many,TGTGCCGGGACAGGGAGCGAGCAGTACTTC,CAGTGSEQYF
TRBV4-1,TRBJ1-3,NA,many,TGCGCCAGCAGCCAAGATTCTGGTCCGCTACTAATCTCTGGAAACACCATATATTTT,CASSQDSGPLLISGNTIYF
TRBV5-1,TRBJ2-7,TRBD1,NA,TGCGCCAGCAGCTTGGCGACAGGGGCCGACGAGCAGTACTTC,CASSLATGADEQYF
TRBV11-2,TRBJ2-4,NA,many,TGTGCCAGCAGCTTAGGGGGGTCATCCCTCAACATTCAGTACTTC,CASSLGGSSLNIQYF
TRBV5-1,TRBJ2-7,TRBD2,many,TGCGCCAGCAGCTTGGGGCTGGCGGGACTACTGATTTACGAGCAGTACTTC,CASSLGLAGLLIYEQYF
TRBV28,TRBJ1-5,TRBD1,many,TGTGCCAGCAGCGGGACAGTCCGACAGCCCCTGCATTTT,CASSGTVRQPLHF
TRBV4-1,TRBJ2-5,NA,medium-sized,TGCGCCAGCAGCCAAGGCCTCCAAGAGACCCAGTACTTC,CASSQGLQETQYF
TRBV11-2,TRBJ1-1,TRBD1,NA,TGTGCCAGCAGCTTACGGGACAGGGAGGACACTGAAGCTTTCTTT,CASSLRDREDTEAFF
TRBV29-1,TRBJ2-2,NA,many,TGCAGCGTTGATGAGGACACCGGGGAGCTGTTTTTT,CSVDEDTGELFF
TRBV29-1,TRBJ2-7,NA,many,TGCAGCGTGACGAAGGGGGGAACCTACGAGCAGTACTTC,CSVTKGGTYEQYF
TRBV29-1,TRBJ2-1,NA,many,TGCAGCCAAACTACCAGCTCCTACAATGAGCAGTTCTTC,CSQTTSSYNEQFF
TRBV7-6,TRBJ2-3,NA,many,TGTGCCAGCAGCCTGGACGAAACCTCCACAGATACGCAGTATTTT,CASSLDETSTDTQYF
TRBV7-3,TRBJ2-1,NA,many,TGTGCCAGCAGCTCCCAGGGCCTCTACAATGAGCAGTTCTTC,CASSSQGLYNEQFF
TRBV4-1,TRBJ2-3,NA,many,TGCGCCAGCACCAATACGGGACGCACAGATACGCAGTATTTT,CASTNTGRTDTQYF
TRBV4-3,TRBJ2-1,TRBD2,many,TGCGCCAGCAGCCTTAAAGGGGCGGGAGGGGCCCCGTACAATGAGCAGTTCTTC,CASSLKGAGGAPYNEQFF